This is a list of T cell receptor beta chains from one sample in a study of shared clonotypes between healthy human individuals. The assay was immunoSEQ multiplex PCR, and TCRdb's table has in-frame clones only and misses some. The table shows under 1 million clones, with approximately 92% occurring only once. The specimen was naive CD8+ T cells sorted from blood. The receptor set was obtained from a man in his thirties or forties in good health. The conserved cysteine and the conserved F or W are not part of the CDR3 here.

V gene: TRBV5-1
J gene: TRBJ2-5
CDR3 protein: ASSPAGFPGTQETQY

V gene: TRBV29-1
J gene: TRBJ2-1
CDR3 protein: SVELAGGHEQF

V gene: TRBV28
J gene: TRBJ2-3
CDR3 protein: ASRRRGTTDTQY

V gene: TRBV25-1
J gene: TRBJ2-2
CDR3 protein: ASSKNPGQGSGELF

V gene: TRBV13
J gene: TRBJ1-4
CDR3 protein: ASSFWTGDEKLF

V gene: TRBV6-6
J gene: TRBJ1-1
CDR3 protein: ASSWKSGSNTEAF

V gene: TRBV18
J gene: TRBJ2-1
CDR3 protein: ASSPPRYRDYPNDMGYNEQF

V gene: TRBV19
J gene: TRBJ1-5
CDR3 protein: ASSIQDRINQPQH

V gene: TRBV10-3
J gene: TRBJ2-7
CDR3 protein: AISDPAGGYEQY

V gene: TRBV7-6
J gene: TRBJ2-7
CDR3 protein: ASSLVSPDNSLGEEQY

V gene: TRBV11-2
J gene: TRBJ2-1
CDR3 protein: ASSLWPGDEQF

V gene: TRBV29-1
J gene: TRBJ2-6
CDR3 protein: SVADGSPSGANVLT

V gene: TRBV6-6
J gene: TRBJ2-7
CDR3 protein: ASSYSQGEGSYEQY

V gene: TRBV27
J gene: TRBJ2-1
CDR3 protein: ASSLSGGRILNEQF

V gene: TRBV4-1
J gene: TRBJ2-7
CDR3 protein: ASSGTSYEQY

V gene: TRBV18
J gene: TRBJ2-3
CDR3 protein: ASSPGDRAPIRSTDTQY

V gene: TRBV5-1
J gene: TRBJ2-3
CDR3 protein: ASSLGLVSTDTQY

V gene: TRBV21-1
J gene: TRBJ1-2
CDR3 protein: ASTLRENYGYT

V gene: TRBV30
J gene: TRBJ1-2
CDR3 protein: AWAGSRNYGYT

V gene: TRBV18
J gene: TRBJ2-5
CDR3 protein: ASSPVFGREPQETQY

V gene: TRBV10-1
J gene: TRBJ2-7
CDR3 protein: ASSGKRDSREQY

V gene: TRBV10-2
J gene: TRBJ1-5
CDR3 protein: ASRPEGEEQPQH

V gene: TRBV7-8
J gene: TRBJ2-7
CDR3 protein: ASSLAPIMTGDSYEQY

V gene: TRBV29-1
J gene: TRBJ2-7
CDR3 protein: SVERTGGTYEQY

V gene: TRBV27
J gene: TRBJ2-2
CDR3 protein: ASRVGLPNTGELF

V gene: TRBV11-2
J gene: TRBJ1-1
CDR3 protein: ASSFTEPGQGVWYTEAF

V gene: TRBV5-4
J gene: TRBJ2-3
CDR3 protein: ASSPRDSTRDTQY

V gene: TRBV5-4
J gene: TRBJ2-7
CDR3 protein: ASSSWGQGLAGEEQY

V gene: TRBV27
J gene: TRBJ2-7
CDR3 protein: ASSWGREWSYEQY

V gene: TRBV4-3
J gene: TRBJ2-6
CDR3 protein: ASSQDNAGVPGANVLT

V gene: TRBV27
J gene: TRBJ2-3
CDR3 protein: ASYRSASTDTQY

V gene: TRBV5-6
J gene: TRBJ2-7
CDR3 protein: ASSPPARGYEQY

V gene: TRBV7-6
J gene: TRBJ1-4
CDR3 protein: ASSRAGPNEKLF

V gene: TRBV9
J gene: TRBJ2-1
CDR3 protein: ASSATSAPYNEQF

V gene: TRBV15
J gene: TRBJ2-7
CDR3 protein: ATSRDRGYEQY

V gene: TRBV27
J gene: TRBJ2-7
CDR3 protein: AGSLTATYEQY

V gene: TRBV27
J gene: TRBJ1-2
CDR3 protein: ASTPSGTGIYGYT

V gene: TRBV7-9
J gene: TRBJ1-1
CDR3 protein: ASSLTDEAF

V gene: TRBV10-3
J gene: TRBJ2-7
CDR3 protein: AISEGQQFYYEQY

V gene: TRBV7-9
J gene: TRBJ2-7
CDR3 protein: ASSSTSGDSYEQY

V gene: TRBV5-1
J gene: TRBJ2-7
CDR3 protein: ASSLGQGPYEQY

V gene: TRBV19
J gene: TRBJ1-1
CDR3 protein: ASSIGATGARTEAF

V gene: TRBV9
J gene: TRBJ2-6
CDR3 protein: ASSPGPPAAFTEGANVLT

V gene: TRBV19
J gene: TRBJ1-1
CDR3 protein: ASSIDPGENTEAF

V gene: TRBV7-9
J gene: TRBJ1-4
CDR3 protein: ASSLVRAGASEKLF

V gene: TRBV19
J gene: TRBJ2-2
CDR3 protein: ASSSPNTGELF

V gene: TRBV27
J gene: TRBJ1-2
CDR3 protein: ASSFGVGTARDYT

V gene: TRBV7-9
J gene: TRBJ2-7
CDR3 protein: ASSVGTPSGWEQY